One sample yielded the 18 T cell receptor beta chains listed below, sequenced in a study of T cells in Graves' hyperthyroidism and ophthalmopathy. Researchers took RNA transcripts and amplified the TCR beta CDR3 regions from them. With the HTBI primer set, the TCR CDR3 went through a first round of RT-PCR. TCRdb analysed the multiplex PCR reads with MiXCR anew, one entry per CDR3 protein. The sample has 450,000 to 600,000 distinct CDR3 sequences, roughly 15% seen once. Sequencing input: blood. Every receptor here comes from a woman between 35 and 50 years old with Graves' hyperthyroidism.

Comment on this clonotype: Given a much more abundant clone one base away, this may be a read error. The gene calls are TRBV11-2 and TRBJ2-6; the D gene is possibly TRBD1 (5 bases). The germline V gene has CDR1 SGHAT and CDR2 FQNNGV. This CDR3 spans 14 amino acids. For the CDR3, the DNA is TGTGCCAGAAGCTTAGGGGTTGGGACCAACGTCCTGACTTTC. This gives the protein CARSLGVGTNVLTF.

This clonotype was recorded only once. This may come from a read error, since a much larger clone is one base off. The gene calls are TRBV6-7 and TRBJ1-1; D remains unclear. TRBV6-7 is an ORF, and what it does is uncertain. CDR3 size: 14 residues. The CDR3 sequence is CASGYSGSYTEAFF. CDR3 nucleotides: TGTGCCAGCGGTTACTCAGGCTCTTACACTGAAGCTTTCTTT.

In its sample, this clonotype was seen many times. The V gene is TRBV30, the J gene TRBJ2-1, with 7 bases aligning to TRBD1. The J segment lost 12 bases and the V segment lost 4 bases, leaving 6 bases of the junction unmatched. Germline V gene sequence: CDR1 GTSNPN, CDR2 SVGIG (reference sequence). The CDR3 contains 11 residues. The CDR3 sequence: CAWMKRTGQFF. The DNA of the CDR3 is TGTGCCTGGATGAAAAGGACAGGGCAGTTCTTC.

This clonotype was counted many times. The chain links TRBV6-1 to TRBJ2-7, with TRBD2 matching over 7 bases. J was trimmed by 5 bases and V by 1 base; bases with no gene match: 8. The CDR3 has 15 amino acids. The germline V gene has CDR1 MNHNS and CDR2 SASEGT. The DNA of the CDR3 is TGTGCCAGCAGTGAAGTAGGCGGGAGCGTGAACGAGCAGTACTTC. Encoded protein: CASSEVGGSVNEQYF.

This clonotype occurred many times. This rearrangement joins TRBV6-2 or TRBV6-3 to TRBJ2-7; D may match TRBD1 or TRBD2 (6 bases each). The length of the CDR3 is 13 residues. The V gene's germline CDR1 is MNHEY and CDR2 SVGEGT. V was clipped by 6 bases and J by 7 bases, with 16 bases between them. This CDR3 is CASRPPGGREQYF. In nucleotides, the CDR3 is TGTGCCAGCAGACCTCCCGGGGGCCGGGAGCAGTACTTC.

The chain couples TRBV9 to TRBJ1-2; D unclear. The CDR3 runs 16 residues. Looked up from germline, CDR1 is SGDLS and CDR2 is YYNGEE. V shed 4 bases and J shed 2 bases, with 18 bases lying between them. The CDR3 DNA follows: TGTGCCAGCAGCCCATCTTGGGGTCAATTGAACTATGGCTACACCTTC. Amino acids: CASSPSWGQLNYGYTF. The entire variable domain, with the rest obtained from reference TRBV9 and TRBJ1-2, is as follows: DSGVTQTPKHLITATGQRVTLRCSPRSGDLSVYWYQQSLDQGLQFLIQYYNGEERAKGNILERFSAQQFPDLHSELNLSSLELGDSALYFCASSPSWGQLNYGYTFGSGTRLTVV.

This clonotype was recorded many times. This chain joins TRBV28 and TRBJ2-7, with 15 bases lining up with TRBD2. With V trimmed by 6 bases and J by 4 bases, 16 bases remained unmatched. The CDR3 totals 19 residues. Germline V gene data show CDR1 as MDHEN and CDR2 as SYDVKM. CDR3 protein: CASSRTFVLGLAGGYEQYF. For the CDR3, the DNA is TGTGCCAGCAGCCGGACCTTTGTTCTGGGACTAGCGGGAGGATACGAGCAGTACTTC.

This clonotype was seen at least ten times. V is TRBV7-8 and J is TRBJ2-5; 9 bases match TRBD1. Germline CDR1 and CDR2: SGHVS and FQNEAQ. V lost 5 bases to trimming and J lost 8 bases; unmatched junction nucleotides: 6. The CDR3 has 13 amino acids. The CDR3 nucleotides read TGTGCCAGCAGCCCCGGGACAGGGAGCACCCAGTACTTC. Its translation is CASSPGTGSTQYF.

Many counts were recorded for this clonotype. The chain employs TRBV20-1 and TRBJ2-7, with no clear D. This CDR3 has 11 amino acids. CDR1 is DFQATT and CDR2 is SNEGSKA in the germline V gene (reference sequence). Deletions cut 4 bases from V and 3 bases from J, with 7 bases between. CDR3: CSATDGYEQYF. CDR3 nucleotides: TGCAGTGCTACGGACGGCTACGAGCAGTACTTC.

This chain connects TRBV6-1 to TRBJ2-2; D call uncertain. Germline CDR1 is MNHNS and CDR2 is SASEGT. The CDR3 is made up of 14 amino acids. V was shortened by 5 bases and J by 1 base, with 8 bases between the two germline ends. The CDR3 coding sequence is TGTGCCAGCAGTAGGCAGGTGAACACCGGGGAGCTGTTTTTT. It translates to CASSRQVNTGELFF.

This clonotype was observed a few times. The chain carries TRBV20-1 and TRBJ1-3; 10 bases agree with TRBD1. The CDR3 covers 20 residues. V lost 3 bases and J lost 3; bases outside the gene matches: 20. In germline, CDR1 is DFQATT, CDR2 SNEGSKA (reference sequence). This CDR3 is CSASYSSGKTGGNFGNTIYF. In DNA form, the CDR3 reads TGCAGTGCTAGTTACTCGTCGGGCAAGACAGGGGGCAATTTTGGAAACACCATATATTTT.

The chain uses TRBV7-9 and TRBJ2-2; the D is unclear. Germline V gene data show CDR1 as SEHNR and CDR2 as FQNEAQ (reference sequence). The V and J ends lost 5 bases and 5 bases respectively, with 9 bases between them. The CDR3 contains 13 residues. The CDR3 region is CASSRKGTGELFF. Written as DNA, the CDR3 is TGTGCCAGCAGCCGCAAGGGAACCGGGGAGCTGTTTTTT.

This clonotype was picked up many times. This chain joins TRBV11-2 and TRBJ2-2; 12 positions match TRBD2. CDR1 SGHAT and CDR2 FQNNGV come from the germline V gene. With 5 bases clipped from V and 5 bases from J, the junction kept 6 bases outside the gene matches. This CDR3 has 16 amino acids. This CDR3 reads CASSSGLAGNTGELFF. The CDR3 nucleotides read TGTGCCAGCAGCAGCGGACTAGCGGGAAATACCGGGGAGCTGTTTTTT.

V gene TRBV12-3 or TRBV12-4 combines with J gene TRBJ2-7; TRBD1 matches at 8 bases. Trimming at V came to 3 bases and at J to 7 bases, leaving 8 bases not matched to a gene. The length of the CDR3 is 14 residues. CDR3 DNA: TGTGCCAGCAGTTTTCAGGGGGCGGTCGGGGAGCAGTACTTC. Translation: CASSFQGAVGEQYF.

This clonotype was seen only a few times. J is TRBJ2-2 and V is TRBV5-1; maybe TRBD2 (6 bases). V gave up 0 bases and J gave up 6 bases, with 12 bases separating them. There are 15 residues in the CDR3. CDR1 and CDR2 from the germline V gene are SGHRS and YFSETQ. The CDR3 DNA is TGCGCCAGCAGCTTGGGTACGGGAGTCGCCGGGGAGCTGTTTTTT. This codes for CASSLGTGVAGELFF.

The chain couples TRBV20-1 to TRBJ2-7, with unresolved D. Germline assignment: CDR1 DFQATT and CDR2 SNEGSKA (reference sequence). The CDR3 totals 13 residues. Trimming pared 4 bases from V and 7 bases from J, leaving 17 bases between. The CDR3, as DNA: TGCAGTGCTACCTCCGGGTCTCCGGAAGAGCAGTACTTC. Protein: CSATSGSPEEQYF.

Details on this clonotype: This may be a read error: a much more frequent sequence differs by one nucleotide. The chain recombines TRBV20-1 with TRBJ1-1; 7 nucleotides line up with TRBD1. CDR3 length equals 13 residues. V shed 5 bases and J 4 bases; nucleotides not matched to a gene: 7. Germline CDR1 DFQATT, CDR2 SNEGSKA (reference sequence). The CDR3 region is CSASGTVCTEAFF. The CDR3 DNA reads TGCAGTGCTTCCGGGACAGTCTGCACTGAAGCTTTCTTT.

This chain connects TRBV5-1 to TRBJ2-6, with TRBD1 matching 8 bases. The CDR3 runs to 17 residues. V lost 2 bases and J lost 0; bases outside the gene matches: 4. Germline CDR1 is SGHRS and CDR2 is YFSETQ. The CDR3 DNA is TGCGCCAGCAGCTTAGGACAGGGACTCTCTGGGGCCAACGTCCTGACTTTC. This gives the protein CASSLGQGLSGANVLTF.